This T cell receptor (beta chain) derives from a study of CD4 and CD8 cells across lung adenocarcinoma regions. The V gene lost 6 bases and the J gene lost 0 bases, with 9 bases spanning the gap. Germline values: CDR1 MNHNS, CDR2 SASEGT. This CDR3 spans 14 amino acids. TCRdb reprocessed the PCR reads via MiXCR and lists one record per CDR3 protein. The sample carries about 11,000 distinct CDR3 sequences, approximately 50% recorded once. This clonotype came up a few times. V is TRBV6-1 and J is TRBJ2-4; D is unresolved. This sequence was found in a female donor with lung adenocarcinoma. The CD4 and CD8 labels of this study may be unreliable. Source material: CD8+ T cells from the center of a lung tumor. CDR3 in amino acids: CASRLLLAKNIQYF. The CDR3 nucleotides are TGTGCCAGCAGGCTTTTACTAGCCAAAAACATTCAGTACTTC.